This T cell receptor (beta chain) was profiled in a study of T-cell memory formation after mild COVID-19. This CDR3 region has 13 residues. The germline CDR1 and CDR2 sequences are SGHVS and FNYEAQ. The junction had 3 bases not matched to a gene; V was cut back by 1 base and J by 6 bases. TCRdb called the 5' RACE reads again in MiXCR, with one record for every CDR3 protein. This table has a few hundred thousand distinct CDR3 sequences, about 16% appearing once. This clonotype came up a few times. This clonotype originated in a man aged 18 to 30 who had mild COVID-19 (a few samples of this study predate the infection). Cell type and time point are not known. The genes are TRBV7-6 and TRBJ2-7; 7 bases fit TRBD1. Source material: PBMCs or a T cell subset sorted from them (not recorded which). The CDR3 reads CASSLGPGGEQYV. As DNA, the CDR3 is TGTGCCAGCAGCTTAGGACCAGGGGGCGAGCAGTACGTC.